This T cell receptor (beta chain) was found in a study of OX40 agonist ivuxolimab in advanced cancers. The method was immunoSEQ multiplex PCR; TCRdb's version includes in-frame clones alone and lacks a portion of them. The table shows around 74,000 clones, with about 90% occurring only once. The CDR3 extends over 17 amino acids. The germline V and J ends were trimmed by 1 base and 5 bases, with 20 bases remaining between them. CDR1 is WSHSY and CDR2 is SAAADI in the germline V gene. This TCR came from an adult with an advanced solid tumor such as melanoma, head and neck, liver or kidney cancer. The sample consisted of CD4+ or CD8+ T cells sorted from blood, taken in a trial of the OX40 agonist ivuxolimab. The chain uses TRBV10-2 and TRBJ1-1, with D possibly matching TRBD1 (5 bases). This chain's CDR3 is CASSELTPGTPGTEAFF. CDR3 DNA sequence: TGCGCCAGCAGTGAGTTAACTCCCGGGACCCCGGGGACTGAAGCTTTCTTT.